There are many counts of the clone carrying this T cell receptor beta chain. Its matching antigen is unknown. In the authors' workflow: Clinicopathological groups of papillary thyroid cancer showed CDR3 differences that were used to build a distant-metastasis classifier. Using MiXCR, TCRdb reanalyzed the PCR reads. TCRdb, not the authors, supplied the V and J calls. Of about 92,000 clones in the sample, about 15% are singletons; the top ten hold 3.6%. Patients had received no treatment of any kind before thyroid surgery. This entry is derived from a study of metastatic and nonmetastatic thyroid tumors. For the study at large: Comparative analysis of repertoires was undertaken across blood and tumor or nodule tissue obtained from malignant and benign thyroid patients. Study-wide findings and caveats: Reportedly, malignant thyroid tumors had significantly higher TCR beta diversity than benign nodules, in blood and tumor.

The TCR originated in a female donor with papillary thyroid cancer or a benign thyroid nodule (not recorded which). Some clones in this sample may be carry-over from other donors' samples. The sample was blood.

The CDR3 bases are TGTGCCAGCAGCTTAGTTAAGGGGGCTCAGCCCCAGCATTTT. Translation gives CASSLVKGAQPQHF. The chain carries TRBV7-8 and TRBJ1-5; 7 nucleotides line up with TRBD1. The germline V gene has CDR1 SGHVS and CDR2 FQNEAQ. Germline trimming cut 1 base from V and 6 bases from J; bases unmatched to any gene: 3. This CDR3 is built from 14 residues.